The clone carrying this TCR beta chain was recorded a few times. These data are taken from a study of CD8 T cells in acute hepatitis C reinfection. Overall study context: Sequences come from NS3-1073-specific CD8+ T cells, during acute infection and after clearance.

TCRdb's table, derived via immunoSEQ multiplex PCR, lists solely in-frame clones and lacks some. The data hold fewer than 40,000 clones, with over 75% observed a single time. This CDR3 contains 14 residues. The V and J ends lost 3 bases and 0 bases respectively, with 11 bases between them. CDR1 is SQVTM, CDR2 ANQGSEA, per germline. Time point defined: naive CD8 control sorted from an acute-time-point sample. This chain connects TRBV29-1 to TRBJ1-2; D is unclear. Sequencing used naive CD8+ T cells from PBMCs. The receptor was isolated from a woman in her late teens or twenties who spontaneously cleared hepatitis C infection. The CDR3 protein is CSVESPATNYGYTF. In DNA, the CDR3 is TGCAGCGTTGAGAGTCCAGCTACTAACTATGGCTACACCTTC.